This TCR beta chain was obtained from a study of cytomegalovirus exposure and HLA in healthy donors. Study-level points and caveats: The number of N-insertions in an Asian-associated ancestry cluster was reportedly below the roughly 670-donor mean in a later analysis. As a later analysis revealed, the rate of TCR association differed by HLA locus, with DRB1 most and HLA-C fewest.

After removal of 8 bases from V and 1 base from J, the junction contained 14 bases not matched to a gene. Per germline, CDR1 LNHDA and CDR2 SQIVND (reference sequence). CDR3 length equals 19 residues. Remarks on this clone: Its antigen remains unknown.

PCR amplification relied on 60 Vbeta primers (plus 13 Jbeta primers). TCRdb's table, derived via immunoSEQ multiplex PCR, lists solely in-frame clones and lacks some. The listing contains over 55,000 clones. Sequences were obtained from PBMCs. This receptor was obtained from a boy aged 10-17 years in good health and CMV-seronegative. J is TRBJ2-4 and V is TRBV19, with 13 bases that match TRBD2. The CDR3 loop is CASSRTGTSGNGAKNIQYF. The CDR3 coding sequence is TGTGCCAGTTCTCGTACCGGGACTAGCGGGAATGGGGCCAAAAACATTCAGTACTTC.